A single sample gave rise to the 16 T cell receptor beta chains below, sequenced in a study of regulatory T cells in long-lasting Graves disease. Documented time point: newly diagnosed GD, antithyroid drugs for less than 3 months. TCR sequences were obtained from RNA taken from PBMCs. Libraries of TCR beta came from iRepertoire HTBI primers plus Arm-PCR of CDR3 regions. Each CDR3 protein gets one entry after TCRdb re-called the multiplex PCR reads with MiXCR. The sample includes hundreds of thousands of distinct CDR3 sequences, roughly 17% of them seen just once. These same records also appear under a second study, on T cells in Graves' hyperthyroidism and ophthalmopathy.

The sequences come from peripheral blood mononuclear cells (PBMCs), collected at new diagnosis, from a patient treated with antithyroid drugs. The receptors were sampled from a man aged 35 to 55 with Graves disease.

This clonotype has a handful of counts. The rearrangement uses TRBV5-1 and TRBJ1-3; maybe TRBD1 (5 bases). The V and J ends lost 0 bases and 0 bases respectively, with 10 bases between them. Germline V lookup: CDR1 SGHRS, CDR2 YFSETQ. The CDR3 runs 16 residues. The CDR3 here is CASSLGQLLSGNTIYF. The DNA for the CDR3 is TGCGCCAGCAGCTTGGGACAGCTACTCTCTGGAAACACCATATATTTT.

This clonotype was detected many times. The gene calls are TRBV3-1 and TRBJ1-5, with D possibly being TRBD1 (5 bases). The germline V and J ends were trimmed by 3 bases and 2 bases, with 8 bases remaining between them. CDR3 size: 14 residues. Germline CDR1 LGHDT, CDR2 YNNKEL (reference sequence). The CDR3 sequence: CASSQGGGNQPQHF. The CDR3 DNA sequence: TGTGCCAGCAGCCAGGGAGGGGGCAATCAGCCCCAGCATTTT.

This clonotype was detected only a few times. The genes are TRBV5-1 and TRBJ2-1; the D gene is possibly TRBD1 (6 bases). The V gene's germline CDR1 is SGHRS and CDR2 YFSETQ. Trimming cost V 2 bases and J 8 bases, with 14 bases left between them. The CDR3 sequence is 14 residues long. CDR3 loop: CASSFWGRGDEQFF. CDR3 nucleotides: TGCGCCAGCAGCTTTTGGGGCAGGGGTGATGAGCAGTTCTTC.

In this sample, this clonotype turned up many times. CDR3 amino acids: CASSLQGGGEQFF. CDR3 in DNA: TGTGCCAGCAGTTTACAAGGTGGCGGTGAGCAGTTCTTC. The chain couples TRBV28 to TRBJ2-1; D uncertain. The CDR3 covers 13 residues. From germline, CDR1 is MDHEN and CDR2 SYDVKM. V lost 2 bases, J lost 9 bases, and 11 bases lay in between. The variable domain in full, completed from reference TRBV28 and TRBJ2-1, reads DVKVTQSSRYLVKRTGEKVFLECVQDMDHENMFWYRQDPGLGLRLIYFSYDVKMKEKGDIPEGYSVSREKKERFSLILESASTNQTSMYLCASSLQGGGEQFFGPGTRLTVL.

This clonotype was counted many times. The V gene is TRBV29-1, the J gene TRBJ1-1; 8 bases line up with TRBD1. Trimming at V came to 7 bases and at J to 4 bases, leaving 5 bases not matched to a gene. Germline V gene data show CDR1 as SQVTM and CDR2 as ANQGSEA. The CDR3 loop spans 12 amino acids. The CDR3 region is CSGRQGSTEAFF. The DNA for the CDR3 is TGCAGCGGTAGACAGGGGAGCACTGAAGCTTTCTTT.

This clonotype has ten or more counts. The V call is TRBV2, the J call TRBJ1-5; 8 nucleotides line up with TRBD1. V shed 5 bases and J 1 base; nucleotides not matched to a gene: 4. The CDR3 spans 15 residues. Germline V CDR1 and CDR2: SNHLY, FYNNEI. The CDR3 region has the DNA TGTGCCAGCAGTCCGGACAGGGCGAGCAATCAGCCCCAGCATTTT. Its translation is CASSPDRASNQPQHF.

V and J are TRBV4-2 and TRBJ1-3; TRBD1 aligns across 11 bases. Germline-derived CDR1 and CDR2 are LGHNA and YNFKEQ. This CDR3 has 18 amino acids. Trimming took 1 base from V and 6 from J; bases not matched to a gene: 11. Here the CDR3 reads CASSQVNRGQGAVNTIYF. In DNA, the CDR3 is TGTGCCAGCAGCCAAGTGAACCGTGGACAGGGGGCTGTAAACACCATATATTTT.

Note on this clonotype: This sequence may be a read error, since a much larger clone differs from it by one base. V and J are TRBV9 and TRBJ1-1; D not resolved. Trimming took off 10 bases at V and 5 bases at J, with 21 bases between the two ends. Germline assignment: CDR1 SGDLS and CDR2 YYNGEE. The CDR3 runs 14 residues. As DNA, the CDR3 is TGTGCCTCTTCAACCGGGCAGAGGCATACTGAAGCTTTCTTT. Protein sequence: CASSTGQRHTEAFF.

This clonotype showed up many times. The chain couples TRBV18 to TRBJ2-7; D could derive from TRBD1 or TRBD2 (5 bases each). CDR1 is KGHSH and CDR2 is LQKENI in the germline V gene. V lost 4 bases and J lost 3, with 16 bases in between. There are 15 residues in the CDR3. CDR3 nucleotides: TGTGCCAGCTCACTTACGCCGGGACGCCTCTACGAGCAGTACTTC. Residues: CASSLTPGRLYEQYF.

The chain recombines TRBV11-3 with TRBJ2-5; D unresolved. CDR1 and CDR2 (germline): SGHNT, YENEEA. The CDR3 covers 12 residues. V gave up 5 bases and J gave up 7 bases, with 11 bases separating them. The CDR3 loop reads CASSRSFGTQYF. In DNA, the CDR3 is TGTGCCAGCAGCCGGAGCTTCGGGACCCAGTACTTC.

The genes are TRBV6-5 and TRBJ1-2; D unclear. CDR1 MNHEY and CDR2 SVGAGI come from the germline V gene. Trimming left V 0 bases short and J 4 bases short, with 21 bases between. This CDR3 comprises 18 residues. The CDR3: CASSYSKGLGLPRYGYTF. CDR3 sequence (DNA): TGTGCCAGCAGTTACTCGAAGGGTCTAGGTCTACCTCGCTATGGCTACACCTTC.

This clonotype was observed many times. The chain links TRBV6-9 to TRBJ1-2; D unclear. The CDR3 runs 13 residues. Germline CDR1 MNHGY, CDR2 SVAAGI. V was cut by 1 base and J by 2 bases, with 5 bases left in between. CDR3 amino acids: CASSYFRNYGYTF. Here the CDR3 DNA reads TGTGCCAGCAGTTATTTCAGGAACTATGGCTACACCTTC.

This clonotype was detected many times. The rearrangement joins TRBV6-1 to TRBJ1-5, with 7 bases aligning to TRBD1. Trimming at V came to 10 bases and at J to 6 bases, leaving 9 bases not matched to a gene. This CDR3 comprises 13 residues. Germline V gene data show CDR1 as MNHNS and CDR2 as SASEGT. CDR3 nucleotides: TGTGCCACCCATCGGACAGGAGCTCAGCCCCAGCATTTT. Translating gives CATHRTGAQPQHF.

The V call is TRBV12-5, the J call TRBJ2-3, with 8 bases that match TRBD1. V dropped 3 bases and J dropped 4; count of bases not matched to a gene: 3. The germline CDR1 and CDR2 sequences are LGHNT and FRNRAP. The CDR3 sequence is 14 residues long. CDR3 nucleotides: TGTGCTAGTGGTTTCGGACAGGGTCCAGATACGCAGTATTTT. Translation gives CASGFGQGPDTQYF.

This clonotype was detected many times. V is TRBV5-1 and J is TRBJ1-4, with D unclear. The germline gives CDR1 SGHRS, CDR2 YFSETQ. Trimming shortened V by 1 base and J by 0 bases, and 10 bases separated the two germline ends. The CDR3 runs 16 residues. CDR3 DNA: TGCGCCAGCAGCTTGAGGACGCTGGCAACTAATGAAAAACTGTTTTTT. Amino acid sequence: CASSLRTLATNEKLFF.

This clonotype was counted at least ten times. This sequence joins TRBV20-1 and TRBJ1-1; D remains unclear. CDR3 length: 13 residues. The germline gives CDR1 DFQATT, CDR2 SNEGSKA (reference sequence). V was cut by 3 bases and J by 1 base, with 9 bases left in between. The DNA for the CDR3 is TGCAGTGCTAGTTACCAGCCGAACACTGAAGCTTTCTTT. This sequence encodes CSASYQPNTEAFF.